This T cell receptor beta chain was identified during a study of T cells in Graves' hyperthyroidism and ophthalmopathy (dated by TCRdb to the late 2010s). For context, the study as a whole: A discovery cohort of about 100 patients, 43 with Graves' ophthalmopathy and 57 with stable Graves' hyperthyroidism, was used to find distinguishing TCR V-J signatures. Prospective prediction of ophthalmopathy was tested in an independent validation cohort consisting of 18 to 20 hyperthyroidism patients and over 15 patients who later progressed to ophthalmopathy. For training and testing, the 100 patients in the discovery cohort were randomly divided in a 7:3 ratio. In about 6 Graves' hyperthyroidism patients, the study also compared T-cell repertoires from thyroid tissue with T-cell repertoires from blood. Following sampling, methimazole starting at 30 mg daily was given to hyperthyroidism patients, and high-dose intravenous methylprednisolone was given to ophthalmopathy patients. According to the paper, TCR Vbeta CDR3 sequencing was carried out on 135 peripheral blood samples, which came from under 50 ophthalmopathy, around 75 hyperthyroidism and about 17 progressor patients. Overall results and qualifications from the work: In validation, the model predicted progression to ophthalmopathy a median of about 5.9 months before onset, with about 70% sensitivity and about 72% specificity. Most expanded thyroid clonotypes (frequency above 0.001) were also found in blood, which suggests that blood repertoires may mirror thyroid immune responses. Sample size was not statistically predetermined, and investigators were not blinded to group allocation. Ophthalmopathy was separated from stable hyperthyroidism by a 13 V-J signature model, with around 90% sensitivity and about 81% specificity obtained in cross-validation and 80%/75% obtained in testing.

The CDR3 goes from the cysteine to the phenylalanine over 13 residues. Left in the record is the CDR3 DNA by itself, 39 bases read in frame from the first base. Deletion took 2 bases off V and 4 bases off J, with a span of 9 bases between the germline ends. Via the germline V gene, CDR1 is SGHRS and CDR2 YFSETQ. In regard to this clonotype: What this receptor recognizes is not known. Base quality data are lacking; no much larger clone is found one base away.

TCR beta CDR3 regions were amplified from RNA transcripts. The TCR CDR3 was subjected to a first round of RT-PCR using the HTBI primer set and the Qiagen OneStep RT-PCR kit. Libraries were constructed in a second round of multiplex PCR, after which size selection and purification were carried out. Sequencing of the libraries was done on an Illumina HiSeq2000 using paired-end 100 bp reads. On the study's bioinformatics: SOAPnuke was used to process the raw data, removing reads that contained adapters or uncalled bases, had a mean Phred below 15, or lacked an exact match to the constant primer or identifier. High-quality paired reads were merged with COPE v1.2.5, and unique nucleotide sequences were defined as clonotypes. MiTCR v1.1 was used to align clonotypes to the IMGT TRBV, TRBD and TRBJ reference segments. The analysis included only V-J combinations with a frequency above 0.0001, which together covered approximately 99% of the repertoires. The TCS score was defined as the ratio of F50 (clonal expansion) to E x V (chaos), calculated using BLOSUM62-based TCRdist between CDR3 peptides within each V-J. Welch's t-statistics and random forest reduced roughly 530 V-J features to 13, which were used in a naive Bayes classifier (R e1071). The public reads were quality trimmed at Q25 with fastp and then assembled into clones with MiXCR by TCRdb, keeping productive beta chains. Rows are combined by CDR3 protein, so each entry shows the most common genes and DNA. The authors' filters were not applied to this entry. A total of hundreds of thousands of distinct CDR3 sequences appear in this sample, around 46% of them only once. The ten largest make up just under 8.5% of the sample.

Stable Graves' hyperthyroidism was defined as the absence of progression to ophthalmopathy over 18 months of follow-up. Hyperthyroidism patients were newly diagnosed, with disease duration under 2 months, and aged 18 to 65 years. Patients with uncontrolled infections, other autoimmune diseases, pregnancy or lactation were excluded. Diagnoses were based on clinical symptoms, serum thyroxine and TRAb, thyroid ultrasound and orbital computed tomography. Total RNA was extracted with Trizol reagent, and quality was checked on an Agilent 2100 Bioanalyzer. The origin of this receptor is a woman younger than 30 with Graves' hyperthyroidism. Donor details come from another sample of the same person, matched by shared clones. Sequenced material: peripheral blood or thyroid tissue (not recorded which). The receptor chain draws on TRBV5-1 and TRBJ1-1; tentative D gene TRBD1, with 6 bases matching. Here is the DNA: TGCGCCAGCAGCTTCAGGACAGTCACTGAAGCTTTCTTT. The encoded protein is CASSFRTVTEAFF.